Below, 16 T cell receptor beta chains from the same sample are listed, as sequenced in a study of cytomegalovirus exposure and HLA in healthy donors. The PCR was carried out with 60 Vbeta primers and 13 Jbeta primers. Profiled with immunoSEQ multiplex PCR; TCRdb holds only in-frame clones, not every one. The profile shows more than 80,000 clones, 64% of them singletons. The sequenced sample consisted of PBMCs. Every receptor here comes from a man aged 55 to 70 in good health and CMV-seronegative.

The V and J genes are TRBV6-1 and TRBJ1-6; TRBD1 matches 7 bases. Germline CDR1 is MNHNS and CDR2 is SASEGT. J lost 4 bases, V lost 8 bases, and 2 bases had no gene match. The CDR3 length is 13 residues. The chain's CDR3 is CASGTAYNSPLHF. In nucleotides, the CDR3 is TGTGCCAGCGGGACAGCGTATAATTCACCCCTCCACTTT.

The chain's CDR3 is CASSLEGQGWTDTQYF. The CDR3 DNA is TGTGCCAGCAGCTTAGAGGGCCAGGGGTGGACAGATACGCAGTATTTT. This chain joins TRBV11-2 and TRBJ2-3, with TRBD1 as a possible D gene (6 bases). V was pared by 0 bases and J by 3 bases, with 13 bases between. The germline V gene encodes CDR1 SGHAT and CDR2 FQNNGV. The CDR3 runs 16 residues.

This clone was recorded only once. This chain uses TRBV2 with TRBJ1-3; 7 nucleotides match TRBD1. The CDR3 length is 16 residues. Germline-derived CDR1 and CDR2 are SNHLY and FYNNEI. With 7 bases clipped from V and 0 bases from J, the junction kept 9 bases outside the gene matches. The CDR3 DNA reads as TGTGCCAGCACCCGGACAGGCGGCAACTCTGGAAACACCATATATTTT. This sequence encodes CASTRTGGNSGNTIYF.

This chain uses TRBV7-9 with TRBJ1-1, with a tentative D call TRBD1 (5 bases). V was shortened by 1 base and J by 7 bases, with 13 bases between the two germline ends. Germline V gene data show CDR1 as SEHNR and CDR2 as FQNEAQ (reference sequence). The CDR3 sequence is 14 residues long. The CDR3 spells CASSLDRMLDEAFF. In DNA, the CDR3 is TGTGCCAGCAGCTTAGACAGGATGTTGGATGAAGCTTTCTTT.

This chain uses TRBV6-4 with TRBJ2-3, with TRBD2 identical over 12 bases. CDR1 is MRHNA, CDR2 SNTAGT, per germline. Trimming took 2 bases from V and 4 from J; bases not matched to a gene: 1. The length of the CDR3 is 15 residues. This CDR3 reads CASSDLAGGADTQYF. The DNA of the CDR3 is TGTGCCAGCAGTGACCTAGCGGGGGGGGCAGATACGCAGTATTTT.

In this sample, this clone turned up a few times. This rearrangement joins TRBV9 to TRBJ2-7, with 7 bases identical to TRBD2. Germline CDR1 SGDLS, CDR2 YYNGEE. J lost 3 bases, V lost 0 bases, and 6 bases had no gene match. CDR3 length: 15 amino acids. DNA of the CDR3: TGTGCCAGCAGCGTAGGCCTAGCGGCCTTCTACGAGCAGTACTTC. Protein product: CASSVGLAAFYEQYF.

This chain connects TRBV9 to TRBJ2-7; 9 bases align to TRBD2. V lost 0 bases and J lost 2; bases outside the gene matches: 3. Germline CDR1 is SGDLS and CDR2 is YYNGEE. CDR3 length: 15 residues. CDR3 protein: CASSVGGGAPYEQYF. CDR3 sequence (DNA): TGTGCCAGCAGCGTAGGCGGGGGGGCCCCCTACGAGCAGTACTTC.

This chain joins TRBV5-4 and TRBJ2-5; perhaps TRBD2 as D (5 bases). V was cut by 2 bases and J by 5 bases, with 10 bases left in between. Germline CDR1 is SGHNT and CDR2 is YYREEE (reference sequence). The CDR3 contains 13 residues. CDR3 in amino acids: CASSFRGWETQYF. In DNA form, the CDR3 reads TGTGCCAGCAGCTTTCGCGGGTGGGAGACCCAGTACTTC.

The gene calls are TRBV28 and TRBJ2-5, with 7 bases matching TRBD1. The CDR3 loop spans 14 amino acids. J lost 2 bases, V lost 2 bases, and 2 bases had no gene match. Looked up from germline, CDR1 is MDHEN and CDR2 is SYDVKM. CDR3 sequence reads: CASSLPGQQETQYF. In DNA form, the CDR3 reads TGTGCCAGCAGTTTACCGGGACAGCAAGAGACCCAGTACTTC.

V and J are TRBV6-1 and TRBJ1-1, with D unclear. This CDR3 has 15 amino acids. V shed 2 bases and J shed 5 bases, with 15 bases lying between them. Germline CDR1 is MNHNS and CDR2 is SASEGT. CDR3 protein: CASSELGRPLTEAFF. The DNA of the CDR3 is TGTGCCAGCAGTGAACTTGGCAGGCCTCTTACTGAAGCTTTCTTT.

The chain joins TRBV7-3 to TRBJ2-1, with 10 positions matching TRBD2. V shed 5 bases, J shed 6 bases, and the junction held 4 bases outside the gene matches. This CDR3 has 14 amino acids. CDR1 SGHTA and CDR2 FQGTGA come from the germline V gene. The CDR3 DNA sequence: TGTGCCAGCAGCCCGGGACTAGCGTCCAATGAGCAGTTCTTC. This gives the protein CASSPGLASNEQFF.

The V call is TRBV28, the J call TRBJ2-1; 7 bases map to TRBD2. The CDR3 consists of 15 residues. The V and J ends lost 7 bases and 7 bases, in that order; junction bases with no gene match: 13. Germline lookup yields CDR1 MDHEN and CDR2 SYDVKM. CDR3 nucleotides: TGTGCCAGCACGCGGGCGGGACTAATCGGTAATGAGCAGTTCTTC. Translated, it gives CASTRAGLIGNEQFF. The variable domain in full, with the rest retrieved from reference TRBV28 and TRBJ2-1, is DVKVTQSSRYLVKRTGEKVFLECVQDMDHENMFWYRQDPGLGLRLIYFSYDVKMKEKGDIPEGYSVSREKKERFSLILESASTNQTSMYLCASTRAGLIGNEQFFGPGTRLTVL.

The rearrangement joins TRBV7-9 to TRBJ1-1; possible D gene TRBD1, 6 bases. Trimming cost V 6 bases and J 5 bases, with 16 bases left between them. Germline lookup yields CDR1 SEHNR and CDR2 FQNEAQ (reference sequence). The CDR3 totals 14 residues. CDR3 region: CASRRRGERTEAFF. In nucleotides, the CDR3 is TGTGCCAGCAGGCGCAGGGGCGAGAGGACTGAAGCTTTCTTT. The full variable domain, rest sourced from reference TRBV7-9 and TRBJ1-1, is DTGVSQNPRHKITKRGQNVTFRCDPISEHNRLYWYRQTLGQGPEFLTYFQNEAQLEKSRLLSDRFSAERPKGSFSTLEIQRTEQGDSAMYLCASRRRGERTEAFFGQGTRLTVV.

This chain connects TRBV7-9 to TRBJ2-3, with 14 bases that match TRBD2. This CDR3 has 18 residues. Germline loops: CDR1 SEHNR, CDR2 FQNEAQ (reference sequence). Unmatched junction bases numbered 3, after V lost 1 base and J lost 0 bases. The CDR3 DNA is TGTGCCAGCAGCTTAGGACTAGCGGGGGGGCGAAGCACAGATACGCAGTATTTT. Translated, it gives CASSLGLAGGRSTDTQYF.

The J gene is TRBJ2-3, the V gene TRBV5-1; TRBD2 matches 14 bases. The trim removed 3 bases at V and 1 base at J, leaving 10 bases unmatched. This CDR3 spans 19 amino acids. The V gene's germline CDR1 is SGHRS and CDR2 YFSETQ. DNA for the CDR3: TGCGCCAGCAGCTCGCCCGGACAGGGACTAGCGGGAGGCACAGATACGCAGTATTTT. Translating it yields CASSSPGQGLAGGTDTQYF.

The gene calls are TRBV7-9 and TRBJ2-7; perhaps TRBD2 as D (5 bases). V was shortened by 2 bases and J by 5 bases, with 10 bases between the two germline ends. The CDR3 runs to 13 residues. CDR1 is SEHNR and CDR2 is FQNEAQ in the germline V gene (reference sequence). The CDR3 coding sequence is TGTGCCAGCAGCTTAACGGGGAACAACGAGCAGTACTTC. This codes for CASSLTGNNEQYF. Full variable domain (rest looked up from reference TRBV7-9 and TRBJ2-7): DTGVSQNPRHKITKRGQNVTFRCDPISEHNRLYWYRQTLGQGPEFLTYFQNEAQLEKSRLLSDRFSAERPKGSFSTLEIQRTEQGDSAMYLCASSLTGNNEQYFGPGTRLTVT.